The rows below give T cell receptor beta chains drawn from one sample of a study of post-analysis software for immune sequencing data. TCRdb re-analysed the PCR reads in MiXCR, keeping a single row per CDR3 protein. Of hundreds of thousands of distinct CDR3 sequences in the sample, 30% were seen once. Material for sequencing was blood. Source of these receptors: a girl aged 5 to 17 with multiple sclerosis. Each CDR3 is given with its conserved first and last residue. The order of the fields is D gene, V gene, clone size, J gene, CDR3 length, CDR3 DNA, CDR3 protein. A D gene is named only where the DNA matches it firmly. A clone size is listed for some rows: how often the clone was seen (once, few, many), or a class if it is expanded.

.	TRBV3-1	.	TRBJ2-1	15	TGTGCCGGCAGCCAATCGGGGGAGACCTACAATGAGCAGTTCTTC	CAGSQSGETYNEQFF
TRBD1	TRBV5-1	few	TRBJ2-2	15	TGCGCCAGCAGCCTGGGACAGGCGATCACCGGGGAGCTGTTTTTT	CASSLGQAITGELFF
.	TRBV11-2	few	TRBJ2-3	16	TGTACCAGCAGCTTAGATCGGTGGCCGAACACAGATACGCAGTATTTT	CTSSLDRWPNTDTQYF
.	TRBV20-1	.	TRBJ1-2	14	TGCAGTGCTAGGGGTGGGGCAGGGGACCATGGCTACACCTTC	CSARGGAGDHGYTF
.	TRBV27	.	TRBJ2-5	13	TGTGCCAGCAGTTTCAGGGGTTCGCAGACCCAGTACTTC	CASSFRGSQTQYF
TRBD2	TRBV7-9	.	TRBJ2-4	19	TGTGCCAGCAGCTCCCGACTAGCGCAGGAGCGGCGATACAAAAACATTCAGTACTTC	CASSSRLAQERRYKNIQYF
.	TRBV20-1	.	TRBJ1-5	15	TGCAGTGCTAGAGCCGCGGGATATAGCAATCAGCCCCAGCATTTT	CSARAAGYSNQPQHF
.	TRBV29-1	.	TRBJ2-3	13	TGCAGCGGGGATCAGGGCAGCACAGATACGCAGTATTTT	CSGDQGSTDTQYF
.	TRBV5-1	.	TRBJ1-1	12	TGCGCCAGCAGCCCGGACGGTTATGAAGCTTTCTTT	CASSPDGYEAFF
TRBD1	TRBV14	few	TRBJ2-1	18	TGTGCCAGCAGCCAAGACGTTCCAGGGACAGGGCATGGTAGAGAGCAGTTCTTC	CASSQDVPGTGHGREQFF
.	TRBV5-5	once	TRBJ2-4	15	TGTGCCAACAGCTTCGGGCCTCAGGGCAAAAACACTCAGTACTTC	CANSFGPQGKNTQYF
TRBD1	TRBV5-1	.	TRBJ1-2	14	TGCGCCAGCAGCACGGGACAGGGAGGCTATGGCTACACCTTC	CASSTGQGGYGYTF
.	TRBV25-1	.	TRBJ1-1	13	TGTGCCAGCAGAGGTTCCGGGAACACTGAAGCTTTCTTT	CASRGSGNTEAFF
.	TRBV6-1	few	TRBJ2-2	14	TGTGCCAGCAGTGAAGAGTGGGGGCACGGGGAGCTGTTTTTT	CASSEEWGHGELFF
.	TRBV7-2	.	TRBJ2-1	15	TGTGCCAGCAGCTACGGGGAGGCCGCCTACAATGAGCAGTTCTTC	CASSYGEAAYNEQFF
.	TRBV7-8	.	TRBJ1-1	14	TGTGCCAGCAGCTTAGATGGCCCCCTCACTGAAGCTTTCTTT	CASSLDGPLTEAFF
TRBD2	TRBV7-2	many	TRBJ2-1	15	TGTGCCAGCATCTCGGGCGGGAGAACCTACAATGAGCAGTTCTTC	CASISGGRTYNEQFF
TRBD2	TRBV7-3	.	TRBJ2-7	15	TGTGCCAGCAGCTTAGGGCGGGAGAACTACAATGAGCAGTACTTC	CASSLGRENYNEQYF
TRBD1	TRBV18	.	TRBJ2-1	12	TGTGCCAGCTCACCGATGACAGGGTTACAGTTCTTC	CASSPMTGLQFF
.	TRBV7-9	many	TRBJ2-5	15	TGTGCCAGCAGCTTGGACCAGGCTCCCCAAGAGACCCAGTACTTC	CASSLDQAPQETQYF
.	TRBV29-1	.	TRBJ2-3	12	TGCAGCGTACTAACGGGAGAACCTACGCAGTATTTT	CSVLTGEPTQYF
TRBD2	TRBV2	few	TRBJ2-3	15	TGTGCCAGCAGGAGACTAGCGGGGGCGACAGATACGCAGTATTTT	CASRRLAGATDTQYF
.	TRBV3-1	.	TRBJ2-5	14	TGTGCCAGCAGCCAAGAGTCTAGCCTGGAGACCCAGTACTTC	CASSQESSLETQYF
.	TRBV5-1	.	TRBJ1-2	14	TGCGCCAGCAGCTTGCCGGGGCTGGGACATGGCTACACCTTC	CASSLPGLGHGYTF
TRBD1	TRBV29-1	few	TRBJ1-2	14	TGCAGCGTTGAAGGCGCGGACAGGGAGTACGGCTACACCTTC	CSVEGADREYGYTF
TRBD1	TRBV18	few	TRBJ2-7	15	TGTGCCAGCTCACCTGGGGACAGGGGGGTCTACGAGCAGTACTTC	CASSPGDRGVYEQYF
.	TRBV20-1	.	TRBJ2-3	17	TGCAGTGCTAGAGGTAGGTCGGGGCAGGTCAGCACGGATACGCAGTATTTT	CSARGRSGQVSTDTQYF
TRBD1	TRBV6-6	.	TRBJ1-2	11	TGTGCCAGCACCGGACAGGACGGCTACACCTTC	CASTGQDGYTF
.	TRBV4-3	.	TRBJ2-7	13	TGCGCCAGCAGCCAAGGGGGTAACTACGAGCAGTACTTC	CASSQGGNYEQYF
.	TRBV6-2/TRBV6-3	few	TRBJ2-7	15	TGTGCCAGCAGTAATATCCGGGAGAGCTCCTACGAGCAGTACTTC	CASSNIRESSYEQYF
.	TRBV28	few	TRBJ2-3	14	TGTGCCAGCAGTCGGGACCAGGGCACAGATACGCAGTATTTT	CASSRDQGTDTQYF
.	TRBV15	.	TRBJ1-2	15	TGTGCCACCAGCAGAGATAAAGGGCAGAACTATGGCTACACCTTC	CATSRDKGQNYGYTF
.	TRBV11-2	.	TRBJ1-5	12	TGTGCCAGCAGCTTAGATCGTGGGCCCCAGCATTTT	CASSLDRGPQHF
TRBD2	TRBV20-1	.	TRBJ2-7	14	TGCAGTGTTAGTTGGCTAGCGGGAGTTTACGAGCAGTACTTC	CSVSWLAGVYEQYF
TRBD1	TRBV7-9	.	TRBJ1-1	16	TGTGCCAGCAGCCGTTTGATCAGGGGGCAGGGGACTGAAGCTTTCTTT	CASSRLIRGQGTEAFF
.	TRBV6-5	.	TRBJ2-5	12	TGTGCCATAAAAGGACGAGGGGAGACCCAGTACTTC	CAIKGRGETQYF
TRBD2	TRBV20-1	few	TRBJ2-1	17	TGCAGTGCTAGACGTGGGACTAGCGGTCTGAGGAGCAATGAGCAGTTCTTC	CSARRGTSGLRSNEQFF
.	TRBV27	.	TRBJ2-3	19	TGTGCCAGCAGTTTTCTAGCCACAGGACACATATCTTCGGTAGATACGCAGTATTTT	CASSFLATGHISSVDTQYF
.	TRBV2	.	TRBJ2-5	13	TGTGCCAGCAGTAAGGACAGACGGGAGACCCAGTACTTC	CASSKDRRETQYF
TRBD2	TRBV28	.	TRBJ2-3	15	TGTGCCAGCAGTTTCGTAGGGACTAAGGCGGATCCGCAGTATTTT	CASSFVGTKADPQYF
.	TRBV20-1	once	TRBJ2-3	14	TGCAGTGCTACCCGCCAAACCCTAACGGATGCGCAGTATTTT	CSATRQTLTDAQYF
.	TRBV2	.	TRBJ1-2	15	TGTGCCAGCAGTGAAAATGACAGCTTTAACTATGGCTACACCTTC	CASSENDSFNYGYTF
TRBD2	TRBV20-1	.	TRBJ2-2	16	TGCAGTGCTAGAGACGGGACTAACTCGAACACCGGGGAGCTGTTTTTT	CSARDGTNSNTGELFF
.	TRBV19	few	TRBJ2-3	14	TGTGCCAGTAGTAGGGGACTTGGCACAGATACGCAGTATTTT	CASSRGLGTDTQYF
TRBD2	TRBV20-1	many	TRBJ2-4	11	TGCAGTGCTAGAGGTCGGGACTACGAGTACTTC	CSARGRDYEYF
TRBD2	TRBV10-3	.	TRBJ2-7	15	TGTGCCATCAGTGGGGGTAGGGGACTAAACAACGAGCAGTACTTC	CAISGGRGLNNEQYF
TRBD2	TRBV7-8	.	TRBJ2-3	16	TGTGCCAGCAGCCTACAGACTAGCGGGAGGACAGATACGCAGTATTTT	CASSLQTSGRTDTQYF
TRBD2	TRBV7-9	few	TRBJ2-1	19	TGTGCCAGCAGCCCGACCGGGACTAGCGGGGGGGGTTCCTACAATGAGCAGTTCTTC	CASSPTGTSGGGSYNEQFF